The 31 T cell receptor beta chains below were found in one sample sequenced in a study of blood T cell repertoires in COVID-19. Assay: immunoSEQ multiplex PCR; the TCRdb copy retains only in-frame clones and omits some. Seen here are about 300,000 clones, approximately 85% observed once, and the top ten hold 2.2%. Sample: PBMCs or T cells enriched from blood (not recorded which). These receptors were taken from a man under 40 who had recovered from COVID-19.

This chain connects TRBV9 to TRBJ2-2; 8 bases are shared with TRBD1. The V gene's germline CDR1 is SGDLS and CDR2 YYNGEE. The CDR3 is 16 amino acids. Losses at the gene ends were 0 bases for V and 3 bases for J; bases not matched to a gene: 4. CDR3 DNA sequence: TGTGCCAGCAGCGTAGTTCCAGGGGGCGACACCGGGGAGCTGTTTTTT. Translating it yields CASSVVPGGDTGELFF.

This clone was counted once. The CDR3 is CASRGGGKSTEAFF. The CDR3 DNA reads as TGTGCCAGCAGGGGGGGTGGGAAGAGCACTGAAGCTTTCTTT. The gene calls are TRBV2 and TRBJ1-1, with D possibly TRBD1 on 5 matching bases. The CDR3 consists of 14 residues. The V end lost 6 bases, the J end lost 4 bases, and 15 bases lay between the germline ends. Germline values: CDR1 SNHLY, CDR2 FYNNEI.

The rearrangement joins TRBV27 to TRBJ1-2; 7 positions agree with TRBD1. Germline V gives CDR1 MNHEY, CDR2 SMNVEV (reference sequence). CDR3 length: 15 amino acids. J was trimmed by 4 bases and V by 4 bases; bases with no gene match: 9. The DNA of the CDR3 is TGTGCCAGCAGTTCTTCATCGGGACAGTTCTATGGCTACACCTTC. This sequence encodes CASSSSSGQFYGYTF.

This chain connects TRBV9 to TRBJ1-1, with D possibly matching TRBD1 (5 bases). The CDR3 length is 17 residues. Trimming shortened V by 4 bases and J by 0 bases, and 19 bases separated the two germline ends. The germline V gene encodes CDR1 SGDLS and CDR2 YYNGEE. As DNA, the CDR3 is TGTGCCAGCAGCCCCGAAGATGGGGGGTTCATGAACACTGAAGCTTTCTTT. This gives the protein CASSPEDGGFMNTEAFF. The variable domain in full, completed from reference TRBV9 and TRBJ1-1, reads DSGVTQTPKHLITATGQRVTLRCSPRSGDLSVYWYQQSLDQGLQFLIQYYNGEERAKGNILERFSAQQFPDLHSELNLSSLELGDSALYFCASSPEDGGFMNTEAFFGQGTRLTVV.

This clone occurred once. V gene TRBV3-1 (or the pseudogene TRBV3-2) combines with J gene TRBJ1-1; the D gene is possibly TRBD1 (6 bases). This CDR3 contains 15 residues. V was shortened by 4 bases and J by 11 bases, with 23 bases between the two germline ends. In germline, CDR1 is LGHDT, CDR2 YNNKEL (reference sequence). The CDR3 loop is CASSLQGPTSREAFF. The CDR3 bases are TGTGCCAGCAGCCTGCAGGGGCCCACTTCCAGAGAGGCTTTCTTT.

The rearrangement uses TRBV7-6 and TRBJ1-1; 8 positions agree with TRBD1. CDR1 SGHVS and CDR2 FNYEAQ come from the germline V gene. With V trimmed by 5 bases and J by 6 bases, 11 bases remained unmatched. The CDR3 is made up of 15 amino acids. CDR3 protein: CASSPGQGLSSEAFF. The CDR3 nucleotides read TGTGCCAGCAGCCCCGGACAGGGCCTAAGCTCTGAAGCTTTCTTT.

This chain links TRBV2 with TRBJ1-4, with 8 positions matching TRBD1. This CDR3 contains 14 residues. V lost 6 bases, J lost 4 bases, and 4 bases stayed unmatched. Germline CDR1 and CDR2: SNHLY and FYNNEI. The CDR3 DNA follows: TGTGCCAGCAGGGACGACAGGGGTAATGAAAAACTGTTTTTT. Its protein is CASRDDRGNEKLFF.

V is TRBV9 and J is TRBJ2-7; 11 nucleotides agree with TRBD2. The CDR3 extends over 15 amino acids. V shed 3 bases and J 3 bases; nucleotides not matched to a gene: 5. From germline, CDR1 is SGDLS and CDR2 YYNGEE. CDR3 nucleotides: TGTGCCAGCAGCGGCGGGACTAGCGGTATCTACGAGCAGTACTTC. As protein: CASSGGTSGIYEQYF.

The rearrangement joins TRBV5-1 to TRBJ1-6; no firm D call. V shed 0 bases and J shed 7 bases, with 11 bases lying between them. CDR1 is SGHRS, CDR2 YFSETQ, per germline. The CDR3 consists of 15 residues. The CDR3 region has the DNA TGCGCCAGCAGCTTGGTGCAAGGAGGCAATTCACCCCTCCACTTT. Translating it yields CASSLVQGGNSPLHF.

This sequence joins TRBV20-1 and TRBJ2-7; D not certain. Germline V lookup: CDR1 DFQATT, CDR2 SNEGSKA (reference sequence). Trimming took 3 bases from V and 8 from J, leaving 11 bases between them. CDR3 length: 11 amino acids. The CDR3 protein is CSASPTVQQYF. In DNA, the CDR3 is TGCAGTGCTAGCCCCACAGTACAGCAGTACTTC.

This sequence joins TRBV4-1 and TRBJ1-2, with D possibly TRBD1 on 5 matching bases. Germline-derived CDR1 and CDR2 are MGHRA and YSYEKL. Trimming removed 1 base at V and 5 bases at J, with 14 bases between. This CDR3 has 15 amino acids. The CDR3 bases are TGCGCCAGCAGCCAAGCGACAGCAGCAGAATATGGCTACACCTTC. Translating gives CASSQATAAEYGYTF.

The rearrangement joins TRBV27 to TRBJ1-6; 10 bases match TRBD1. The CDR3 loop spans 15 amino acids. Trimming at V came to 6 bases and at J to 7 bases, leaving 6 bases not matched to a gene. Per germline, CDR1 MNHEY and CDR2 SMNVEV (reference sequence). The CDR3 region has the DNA TGTGCCAGCAGACAGACAGGGGGCTTCAATTCACCCCTCCACTTT. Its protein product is CASRQTGGFNSPLHF.

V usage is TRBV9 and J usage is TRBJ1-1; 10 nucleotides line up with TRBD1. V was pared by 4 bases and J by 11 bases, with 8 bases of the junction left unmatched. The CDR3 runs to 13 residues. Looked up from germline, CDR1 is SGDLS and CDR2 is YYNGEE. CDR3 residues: CASSSGTGARAFF. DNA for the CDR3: TGTGCCAGCAGCTCCGGGACAGGGGCTAGGGCTTTCTTT.

CDR3 sequence (DNA): TGTGCCACCAGCAGGGGTGGAGGTTCCACTGAAGCTTTCTTT. Protein product: CATSRGGGSTEAFF. This rearrangement joins TRBV15 to TRBJ1-1; D call uncertain. CDR3 length: 14 residues. Trimming took off 3 bases at V and 4 bases at J, with 12 bases between the two ends. Germline V lookup: CDR1 LNHNV, CDR2 YYDKDF (reference sequence).

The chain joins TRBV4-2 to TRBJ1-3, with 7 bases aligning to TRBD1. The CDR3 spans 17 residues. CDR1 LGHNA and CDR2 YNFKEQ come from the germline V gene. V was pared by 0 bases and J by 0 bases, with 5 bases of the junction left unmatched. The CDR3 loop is CASSQDGTDGSGNTIYF. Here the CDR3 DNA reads TGTGCCAGCAGCCAAGATGGGACAGATGGCTCTGGAAACACCATATATTTT.

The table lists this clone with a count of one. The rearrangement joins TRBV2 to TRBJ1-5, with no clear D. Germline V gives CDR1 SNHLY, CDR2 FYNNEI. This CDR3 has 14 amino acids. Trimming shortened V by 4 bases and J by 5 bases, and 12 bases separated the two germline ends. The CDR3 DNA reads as TGTGCCAGCAGTGCTGAGTTGGGCGATCAGCCCCAGCATTTT. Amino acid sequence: CASSAELGDQPQHF.

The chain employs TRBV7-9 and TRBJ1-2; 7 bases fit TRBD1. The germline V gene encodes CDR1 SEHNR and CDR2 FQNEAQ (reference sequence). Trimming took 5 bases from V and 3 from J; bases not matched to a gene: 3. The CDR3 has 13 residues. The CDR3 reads CASSRTGDYGYTF. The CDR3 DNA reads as TGTGCCAGCAGCAGAACAGGGGACTATGGCTACACCTTC.

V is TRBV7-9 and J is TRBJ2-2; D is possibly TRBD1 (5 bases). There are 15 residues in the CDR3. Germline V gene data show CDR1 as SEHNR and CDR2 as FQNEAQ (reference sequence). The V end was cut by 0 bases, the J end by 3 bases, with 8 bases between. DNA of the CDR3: TGTGCCAGCAGCTTAGCGTCCAGGGACACCGGGGAGCTGTTTTTT. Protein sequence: CASSLASRDTGELFF.

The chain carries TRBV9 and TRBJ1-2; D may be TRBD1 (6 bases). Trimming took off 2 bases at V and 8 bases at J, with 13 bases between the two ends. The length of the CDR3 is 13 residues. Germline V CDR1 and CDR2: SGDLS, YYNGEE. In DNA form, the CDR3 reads TGTGCCAGCAGCGTGCCAGGGGAGGGGGGCTACACCTTC. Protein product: CASSVPGEGGYTF.

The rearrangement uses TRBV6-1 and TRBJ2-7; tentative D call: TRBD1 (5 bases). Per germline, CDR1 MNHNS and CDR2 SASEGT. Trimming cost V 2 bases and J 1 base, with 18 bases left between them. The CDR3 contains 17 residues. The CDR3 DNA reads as TGTGCCAGCAGTGAATCTATAACCCAGGACACATCCTACGAGCAGTACTTC. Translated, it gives CASSESITQDTSYEQYF.

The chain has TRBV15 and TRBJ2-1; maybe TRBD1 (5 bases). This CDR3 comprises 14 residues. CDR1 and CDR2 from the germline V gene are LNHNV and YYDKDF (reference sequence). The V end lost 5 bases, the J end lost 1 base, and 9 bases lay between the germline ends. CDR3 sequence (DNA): TGTGCCACCAGCTGGCCAGGGTCCTACAATGAGCAGTTCTTC. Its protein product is CATSWPGSYNEQFF. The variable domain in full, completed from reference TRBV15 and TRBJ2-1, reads DAMVIQNPRYQVTQFGKPVTLSCSQTLNHNVMYWYQQKSSQAPKLLFHYYDKDFNNEADTPDNFQSRRPNTSFCFLDIRSPGLGDTAMYLCATSWPGSYNEQFFGPGTRLTVL.

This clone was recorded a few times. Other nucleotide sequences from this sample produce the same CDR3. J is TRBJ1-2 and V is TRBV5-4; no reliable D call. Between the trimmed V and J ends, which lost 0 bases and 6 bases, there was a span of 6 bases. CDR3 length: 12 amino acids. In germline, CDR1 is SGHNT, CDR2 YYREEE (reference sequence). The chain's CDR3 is CASSLGQNGYTF. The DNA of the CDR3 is TGTGCCAGCAGCTTGGGGCAGAATGGCTACACCTTC.

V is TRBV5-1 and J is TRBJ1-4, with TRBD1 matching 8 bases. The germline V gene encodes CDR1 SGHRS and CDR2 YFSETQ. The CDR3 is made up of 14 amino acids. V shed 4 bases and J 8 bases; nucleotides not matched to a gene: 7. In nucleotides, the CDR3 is TGCGCCAGCAGCCAGGGACAGGACCACGAAAAACTGTTTTTT. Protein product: CASSQGQDHEKLFF.

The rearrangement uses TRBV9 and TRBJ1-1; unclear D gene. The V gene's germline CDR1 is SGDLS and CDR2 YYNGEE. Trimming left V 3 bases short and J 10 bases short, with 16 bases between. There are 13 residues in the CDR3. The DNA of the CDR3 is TGTGCCAGCAGCGCGGCGGGCGAGTATCGAGCTTTCTTT. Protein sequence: CASSAAGEYRAFF.

Written as DNA, the CDR3 is TGTGCCAGCAGCCCCGATGGGGGGTGGCCCTACGAGCAGTACTTC. Translation gives CASSPDGGWPYEQYF. The genes are TRBV7-3 and TRBJ2-7, with D tentatively TRBD2 (6 bases). There are 15 residues in the CDR3. The germline V and J ends were trimmed by 5 bases and 2 bases, with 16 bases remaining between them. Germline V gene lookup returns CDR1 SGHTA and CDR2 FQGTGA. The full variable domain, with the rest looked up from reference TRBV7-3 and TRBJ2-7, is GAGVSQTPSNKVTEKGKYVELRCDPISGHTALYWYRQSLGQGPEFLIYFQGTGAADDSGLPNDRFFAVRPEGSVSTLKIQRTERGDSAVYLCASSPDGGWPYEQYFGPGTRLTVT.

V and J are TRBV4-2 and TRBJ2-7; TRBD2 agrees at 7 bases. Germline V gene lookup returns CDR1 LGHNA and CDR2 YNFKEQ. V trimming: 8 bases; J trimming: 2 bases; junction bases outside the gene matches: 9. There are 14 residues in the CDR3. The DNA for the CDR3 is TGTGCCAGCTCTACTGGCGGGGGAACCTACGAGCAGTACTTC. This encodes CASSTGGGTYEQYF.

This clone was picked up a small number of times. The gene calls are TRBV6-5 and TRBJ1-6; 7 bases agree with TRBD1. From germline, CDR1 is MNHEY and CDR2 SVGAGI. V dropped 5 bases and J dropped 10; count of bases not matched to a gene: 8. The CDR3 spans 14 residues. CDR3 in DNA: TGTGCCAGCAGTCCCACAGGGGTCTACTCACCCCTCCACTTT. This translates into CASSPTGVYSPLHF.

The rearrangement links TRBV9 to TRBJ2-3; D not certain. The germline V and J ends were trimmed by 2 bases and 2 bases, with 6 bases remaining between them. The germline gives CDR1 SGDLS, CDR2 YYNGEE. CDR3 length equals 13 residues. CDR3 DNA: TGTGCCAGCAGCGTTAAGCCCACAGATACGCAGTATTTT. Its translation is CASSVKPTDTQYF. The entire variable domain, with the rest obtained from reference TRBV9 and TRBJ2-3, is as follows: DSGVTQTPKHLITATGQRVTLRCSPRSGDLSVYWYQQSLDQGLQFLIQYYNGEERAKGNILERFSAQQFPDLHSELNLSSLELGDSALYFCASSVKPTDTQYFGPGTRLTVL.

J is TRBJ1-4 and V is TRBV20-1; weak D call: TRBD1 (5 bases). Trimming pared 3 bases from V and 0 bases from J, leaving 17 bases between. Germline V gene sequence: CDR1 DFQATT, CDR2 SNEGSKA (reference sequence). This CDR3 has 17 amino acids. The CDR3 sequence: CSASPDSVIATNEKLFF. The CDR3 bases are TGCAGTGCTAGTCCTGACAGTGTAATTGCAACTAATGAAAAACTGTTTTTT.

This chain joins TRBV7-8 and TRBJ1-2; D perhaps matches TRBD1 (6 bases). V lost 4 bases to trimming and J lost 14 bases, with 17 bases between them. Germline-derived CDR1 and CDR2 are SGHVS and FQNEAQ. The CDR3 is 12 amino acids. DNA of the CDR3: TGTGCCAGCAGCTCCGGACAGTGGACCTTAACCTTC. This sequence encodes CASSSGQWTLTF.

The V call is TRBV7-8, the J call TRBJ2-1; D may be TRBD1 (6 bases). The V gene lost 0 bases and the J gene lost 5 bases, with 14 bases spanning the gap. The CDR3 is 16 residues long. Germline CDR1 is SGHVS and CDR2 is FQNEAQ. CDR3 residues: CASSLARAGVHNEQFF. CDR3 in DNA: TGTGCCAGCAGCTTAGCGCGGGCAGGGGTCCACAATGAGCAGTTCTTC.